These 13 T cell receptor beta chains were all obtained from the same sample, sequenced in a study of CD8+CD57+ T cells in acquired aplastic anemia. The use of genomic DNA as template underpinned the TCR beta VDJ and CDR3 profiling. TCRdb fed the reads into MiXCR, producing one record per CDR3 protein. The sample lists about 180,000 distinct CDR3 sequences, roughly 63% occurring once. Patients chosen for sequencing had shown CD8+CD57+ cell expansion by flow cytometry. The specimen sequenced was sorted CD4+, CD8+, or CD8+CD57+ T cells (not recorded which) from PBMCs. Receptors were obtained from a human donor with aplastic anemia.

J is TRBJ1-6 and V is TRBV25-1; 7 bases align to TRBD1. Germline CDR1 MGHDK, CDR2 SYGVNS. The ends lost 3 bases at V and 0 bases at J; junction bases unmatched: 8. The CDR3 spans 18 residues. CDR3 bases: TGTGCCAGCAGTGATGACAGGGCTAGGGGCTCCTATAATTCACCCCTCCACTTT. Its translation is CASSDDRARGSYNSPLHF.

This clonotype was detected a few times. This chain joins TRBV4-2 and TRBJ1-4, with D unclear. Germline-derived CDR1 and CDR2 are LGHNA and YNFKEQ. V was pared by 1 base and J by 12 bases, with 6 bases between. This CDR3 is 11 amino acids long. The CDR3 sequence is CASSQGGELFF. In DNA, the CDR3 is TGTGCCAGCAGCCAAGGTGGGGAACTGTTTTTT.

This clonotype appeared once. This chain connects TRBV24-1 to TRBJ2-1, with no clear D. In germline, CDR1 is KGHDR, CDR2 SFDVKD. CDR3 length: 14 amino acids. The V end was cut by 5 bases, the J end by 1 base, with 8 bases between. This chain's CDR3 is CATSGGQSYNEQFF. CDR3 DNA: TGTGCCACCAGTGGCGGTCAGTCCTACAATGAGCAGTTCTTC.

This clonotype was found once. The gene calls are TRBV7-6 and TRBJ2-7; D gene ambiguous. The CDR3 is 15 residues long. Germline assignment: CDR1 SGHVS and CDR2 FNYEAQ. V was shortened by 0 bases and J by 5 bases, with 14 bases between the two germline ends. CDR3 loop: CASSLASPGQNEQYF. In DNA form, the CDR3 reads TGTGCCAGCAGCTTAGCCTCACCGGGTCAAAACGAGCAGTACTTC.

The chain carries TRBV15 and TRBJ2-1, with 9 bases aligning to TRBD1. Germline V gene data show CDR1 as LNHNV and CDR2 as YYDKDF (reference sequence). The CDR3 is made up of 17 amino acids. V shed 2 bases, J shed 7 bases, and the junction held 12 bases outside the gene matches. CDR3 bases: TGTGCCACCAGCAGACCATTTCCGGTACAGGGGGCGAATGAGCAGTTCTTC. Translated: CATSRPFPVQGANEQFF.

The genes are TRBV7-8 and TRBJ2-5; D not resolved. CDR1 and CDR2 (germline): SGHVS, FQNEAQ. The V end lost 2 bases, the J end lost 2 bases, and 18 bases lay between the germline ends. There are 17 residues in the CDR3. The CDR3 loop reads CASSLSYPTESQETQYF. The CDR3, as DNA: TGTGCCAGCAGCTTATCGTACCCTACTGAGTCACAAGAGACCCAGTACTTC.

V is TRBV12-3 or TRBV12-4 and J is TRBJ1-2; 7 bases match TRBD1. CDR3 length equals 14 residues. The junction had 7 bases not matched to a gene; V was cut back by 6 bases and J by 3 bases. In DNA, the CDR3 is TGTGCCAGCAGCCAAAGCGACAGGGACTATGGCTACACCTTC. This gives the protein CASSQSDRDYGYTF.

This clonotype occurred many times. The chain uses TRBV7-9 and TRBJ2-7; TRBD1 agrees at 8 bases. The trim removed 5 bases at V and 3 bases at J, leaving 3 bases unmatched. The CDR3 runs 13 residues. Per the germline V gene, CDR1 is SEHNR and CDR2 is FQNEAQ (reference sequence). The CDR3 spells CASSRQGSYEQYF. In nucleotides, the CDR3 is TGTGCCAGCAGCCGACAGGGGAGCTACGAGCAGTACTTC.

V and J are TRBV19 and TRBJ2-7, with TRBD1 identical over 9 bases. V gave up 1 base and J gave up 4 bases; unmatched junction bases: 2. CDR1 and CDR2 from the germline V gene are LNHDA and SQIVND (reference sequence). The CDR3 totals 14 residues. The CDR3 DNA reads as TGTGCCAGTAGTATAGCGACAGGGGGATACGAGCAGTACTTC. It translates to CASSIATGGYEQYF.

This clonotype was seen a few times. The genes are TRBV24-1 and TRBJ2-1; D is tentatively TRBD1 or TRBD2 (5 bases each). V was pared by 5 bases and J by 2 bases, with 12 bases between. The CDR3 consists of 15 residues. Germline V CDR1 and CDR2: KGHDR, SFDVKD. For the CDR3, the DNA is TGTGCCACCAGTGGGCAGGGAGACGCCTACAATGAGCAGTTCTTC. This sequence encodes CATSGQGDAYNEQFF.

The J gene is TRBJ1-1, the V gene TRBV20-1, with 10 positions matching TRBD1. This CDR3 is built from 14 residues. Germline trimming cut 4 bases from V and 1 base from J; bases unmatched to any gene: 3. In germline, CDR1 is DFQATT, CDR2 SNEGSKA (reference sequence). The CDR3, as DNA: TGCAGTGCTACGGACAGGGGGGGGAACACTGAAGCTTTCTTT. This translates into CSATDRGGNTEAFF.

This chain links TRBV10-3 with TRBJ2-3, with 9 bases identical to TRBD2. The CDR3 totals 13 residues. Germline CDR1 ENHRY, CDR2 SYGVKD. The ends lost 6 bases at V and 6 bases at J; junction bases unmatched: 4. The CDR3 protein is CAIRGGTSDTQYF. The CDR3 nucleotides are TGTGCCATCAGGGGAGGGACTAGCGATACGCAGTATTTT.

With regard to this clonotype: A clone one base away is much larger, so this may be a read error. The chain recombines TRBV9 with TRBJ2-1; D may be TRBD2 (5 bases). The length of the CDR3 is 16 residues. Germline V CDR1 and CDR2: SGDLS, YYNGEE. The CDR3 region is CASSVFGADTYNGQFF. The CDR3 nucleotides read TGTGCCAGCAGCGTTTTCGGAGCGGATACCTACAATGGGCAGTTCTTC.